The subject of this entry is one TCR beta chain. Its matching antigen is unknown. This CDR3 is 16 amino acids long. Germline trimming cut 6 bases from V and 1 base from J; bases unmatched to any gene: 9. Germline CDR1 and CDR2: ENHRY and SYGVKD. This entry is derived from a study of type 1 regulatory T cells. Across the study: T-allo10 is an in vitro-generated, Tr1-enriched CD4 T cell product specific for alloantigen.

Via MiXCR, TCRdb re-called the reads, giving one row per CDR3 protein. This table holds tens of thousands of distinct CDR3 sequences, nearly 50% found once. The V and J genes are TRBV10-3 and TRBJ2-3, with 8 bases lining up with TRBD1. This receptor was taken from a human donor in good health. Sequencing was carried out using cultured non-Tr1 T cells, either the whole culture or a sorted T cell fraction (not recorded which). The CDR3 sequence is CAIRATGATGTDTQYF. CDR3 coding DNA: TGTGCCATCAGGGCGACAGGGGCCACCGGCACAGATACGCAGTATTTT.